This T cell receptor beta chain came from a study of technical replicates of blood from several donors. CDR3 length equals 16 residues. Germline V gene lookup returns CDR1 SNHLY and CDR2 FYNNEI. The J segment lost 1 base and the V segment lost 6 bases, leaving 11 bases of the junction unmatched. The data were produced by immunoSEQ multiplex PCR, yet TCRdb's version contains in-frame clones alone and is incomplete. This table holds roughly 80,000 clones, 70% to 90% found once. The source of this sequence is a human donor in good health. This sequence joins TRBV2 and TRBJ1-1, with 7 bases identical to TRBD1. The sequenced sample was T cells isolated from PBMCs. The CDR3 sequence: CASRGVSRTGNTEAFF. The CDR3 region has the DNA TGTGCCAGCAGAGGGGTCTCAAGGACAGGGAACACTGAAGCTTTCTTT.